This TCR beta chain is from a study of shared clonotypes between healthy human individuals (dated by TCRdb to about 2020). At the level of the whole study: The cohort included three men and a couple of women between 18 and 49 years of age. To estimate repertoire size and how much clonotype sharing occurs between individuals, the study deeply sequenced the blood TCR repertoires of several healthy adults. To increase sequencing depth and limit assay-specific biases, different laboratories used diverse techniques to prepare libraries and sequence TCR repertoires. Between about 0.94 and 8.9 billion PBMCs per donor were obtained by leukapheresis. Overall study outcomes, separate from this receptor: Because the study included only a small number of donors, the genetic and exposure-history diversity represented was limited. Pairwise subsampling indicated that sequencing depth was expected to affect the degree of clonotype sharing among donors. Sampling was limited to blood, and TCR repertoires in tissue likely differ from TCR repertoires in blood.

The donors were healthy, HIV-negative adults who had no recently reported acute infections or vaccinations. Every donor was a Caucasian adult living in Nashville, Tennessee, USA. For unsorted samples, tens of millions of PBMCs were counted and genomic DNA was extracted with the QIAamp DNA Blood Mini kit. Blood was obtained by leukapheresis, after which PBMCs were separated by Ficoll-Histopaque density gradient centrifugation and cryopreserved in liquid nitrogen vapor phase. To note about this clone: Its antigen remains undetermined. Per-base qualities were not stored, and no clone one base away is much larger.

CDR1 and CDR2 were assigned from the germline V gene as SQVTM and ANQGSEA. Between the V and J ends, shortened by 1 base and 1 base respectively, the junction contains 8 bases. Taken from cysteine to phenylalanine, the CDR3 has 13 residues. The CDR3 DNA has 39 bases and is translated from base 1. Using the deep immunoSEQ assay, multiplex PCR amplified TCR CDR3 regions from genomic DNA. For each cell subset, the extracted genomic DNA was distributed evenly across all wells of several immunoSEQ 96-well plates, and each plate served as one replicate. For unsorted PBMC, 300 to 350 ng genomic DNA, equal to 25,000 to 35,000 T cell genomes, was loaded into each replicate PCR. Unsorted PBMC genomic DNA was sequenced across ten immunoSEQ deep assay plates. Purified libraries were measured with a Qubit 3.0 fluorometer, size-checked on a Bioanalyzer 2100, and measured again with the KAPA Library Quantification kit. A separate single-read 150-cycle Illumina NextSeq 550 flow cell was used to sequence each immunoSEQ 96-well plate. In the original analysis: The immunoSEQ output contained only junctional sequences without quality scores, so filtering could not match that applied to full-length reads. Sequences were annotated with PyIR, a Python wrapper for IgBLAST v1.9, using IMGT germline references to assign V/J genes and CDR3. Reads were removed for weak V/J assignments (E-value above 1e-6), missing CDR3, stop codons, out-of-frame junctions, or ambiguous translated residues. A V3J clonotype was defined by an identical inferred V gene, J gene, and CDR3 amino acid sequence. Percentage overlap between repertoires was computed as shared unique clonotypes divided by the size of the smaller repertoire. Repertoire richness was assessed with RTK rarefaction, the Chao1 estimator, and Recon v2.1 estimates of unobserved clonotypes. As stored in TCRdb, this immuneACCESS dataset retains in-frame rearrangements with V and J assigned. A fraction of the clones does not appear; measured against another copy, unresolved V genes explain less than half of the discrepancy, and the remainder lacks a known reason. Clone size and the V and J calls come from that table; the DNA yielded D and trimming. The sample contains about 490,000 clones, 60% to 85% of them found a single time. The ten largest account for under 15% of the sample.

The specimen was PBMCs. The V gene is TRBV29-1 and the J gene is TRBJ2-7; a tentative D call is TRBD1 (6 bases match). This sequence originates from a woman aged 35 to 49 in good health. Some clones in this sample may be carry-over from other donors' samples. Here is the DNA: TGCAGCGTTGAAGCGACAGGATCCTACGAGCAGTACTTC. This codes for CSVEATGSYEQYF.